These T cell receptor beta chains were read from a single sample in a study of identical twins. TCRdb used MiXCR to reprocess the 5' RACE reads, holding one entry per CDR3 protein. The sample has some 1,700,000 distinct CDR3 sequences, around 33% seen once; the top ten hold over 0.25%. Specimen: cord blood. These receptors all stem from a newborn girl in good health. Each CDR3 is given with its conserved first and last residue. D genes are given only for firm matches. Clone size is stated in some rows and not others, as once, few, many or a class when expanded.

d_call	v_call	j_call	clone_size	cdr3_nt	cdr3_aa
-	TRBV10-3	TRBJ2-3	many	TGTGCCATCAGTGTCTGGGGGGTTAGCACAGATACGCAGTATTTT	CAISVWGVSTDTQYF
-	TRBV29-1	TRBJ2-7	many	TGCAGCGTTGTTGGAGTCTACGAGCAGTACTTC	CSVVGVYEQYF
-	TRBV6-1	TRBJ2-3	-	TGTGCCAGCAGTGACCGGACTTCAGATACGCAGAATTTT	CASSDRTSDTQNF
TRBD2	TRBV15	TRBJ2-7	-	TGTGCCACCAGCAGGACTAGCAATGTGGGCAATGAGCAGTACTTC	CATSRTSNVGNEQYF
TRBD1	TRBV5-1	TRBJ2-7	few	TGCGCCAGCAGCTTGATGGGACAGGTTACCTACGAGCAGTACTTC	CASSLMGQVTYEQYF
-	TRBV12-3/TRBV12-4	TRBJ2-3	many	TGTGCCAGCAGAGGGGATACGCAGTATTTT	CASRGDTQYF
TRBD2	TRBV20-1	TRBJ2-1	-	TGCAGTGCTAGAAAGCGGGAGGGCCCCTACAATGAGCAGTTCTTC	CSARKREGPYNEQFF
-	TRBV28	TRBJ1-1	few	TGTGCCAGCAGTTTCCTGGGGGAGGAATTGAACACTGAAGCTTTCTTT	CASSFLGEELNTEAFF
TRBD2	TRBV29-1	TRBJ2-1	-	TGCAGCGGACTAGCGAGCTCCTACAATGAGCAGTTCTTC	CSGLASSYNEQFF
TRBD1	TRBV25-1	TRBJ1-4	-	TGTGCCAGCACAGGACAGGGGGGAACTAATGAAAAACTGTTTTTT	CASTGQGGTNEKLFF
-	TRBV12-3/TRBV12-4	TRBJ2-3	few	TGTGCCAGCACCTTACAGGGACGCACAGATACGCAGTATTTT	CASTLQGRTDTQYF
TRBD1	TRBV12-3/TRBV12-4	TRBJ2-3	-	TGTGCCAGCAGGACAAACAGGGGGCCTACGCAGTATTTT	CASRTNRGPTQYF
-	TRBV11-2	TRBJ1-1	-	TGTGCCAGCAGCCTAGGTAATCCGGGGCGAAGCACTGAAGCTTTCTTT	CASSLGNPGRSTEAFF
TRBD2	TRBV20-1	TRBJ2-3	-	TGCAGTGCTAGACCCACGCTAGCGGGGGGTTATGCAGATACGCAGTATTTT	CSARPTLAGGYADTQYF
-	TRBV3-1	TRBJ2-5	-	TGTGCCAGCAGACACACTGGTGTGGAGACCCAGTACTTC	CASRHTGVETQYF
-	TRBV4-2	TRBJ1-6	few	TGTGCCAGCAGCCAAGATGACGGACCCTATAATTCACCCCTCCACTTT	CASSQDDGPYNSPLHF
TRBD2	TRBV7-6	TRBJ2-7	-	TGTGCCAGCAGCTTAGCGGGGGCTAGCGGGAGCAACGAGCAGTACTTC	CASSLAGASGSNEQYF
-	TRBV30	TRBJ2-5	-	TGTGCCTGGAGAGCCCTGACGAGGGAGCAGTACTTC	CAWRALTREQYF
-	TRBV6-1	TRBJ2-7	-	TGTGCCAGCAGAAGGGCTAGCAGGACCTACGAGCAGTACTTC	CASRRASRTYEQYF
TRBD1	TRBV12-3/TRBV12-4	TRBJ2-7	-	TGTGCCAGCAGTGGGGACAGGGCACACGAGCAGTACTTC	CASSGDRAHEQYF
-	TRBV7-6	TRBJ2-3	few	TGTGCCAGCAGCTTAGGACTGCCCGGCACAGATACGCAGTATTTT	CASSLGLPGTDTQYF
-	TRBV3-1	TRBJ2-7	-	TGTGCCAGCAACCAAGAGTTACAGAGCTCCTACGAGCAGTACTTC	CASNQELQSSYEQYF
-	TRBV21-1	TRBJ2-5	-	TGTGCCAGCAGCACCTACAGGGATCAAGAGACCCAGTACTTC	CASSTYRDQETQYF
TRBD1	TRBV27	TRBJ2-7	-	TGTGCCAGCAGTACCAGGGGACAGTTCTACGAGCAGTACTTC	CASSTRGQFYEQYF
TRBD2	TRBV3-1	TRBJ2-3	few	TGTGCCAGCAGCCAACGCGGGGGGAAAACAGATACGCAGTATTTT	CASSQRGGKTDTQYF
TRBD1	TRBV4-1	TRBJ2-3	-	TGCGCCAGCAGCCAGACAGGGGGAATCTCAGATACGCAGTATTTT	CASSQTGGISDTQYF
-	TRBV28	TRBJ2-3	few	TGTGCCAGCAGGGCCACGGACCCTACGCAGTATTTT	CASRATDPTQYF
-	TRBV2	TRBJ1-2	-	TGTGCCAGCCCCGGACAGCCTTCTAACTATGGCTACACCTTC	CASPGQPSNYGYTF
-	TRBV28	TRBJ2-5	-	TGTGCCAGCGGGGACGCCGCGGGCGAGACCCAGTACTTC	CASGDAAGETQYF
TRBD1	TRBV27	TRBJ2-3	-	TGTGCCTGCAGTTTAGGTACAGGGGGCTTGACAGATACGCAGTATTTT	CACSLGTGGLTDTQYF
-	TRBV6-2/TRBV6-3	TRBJ2-2	few	TGTGCCAGCAGTTACTCGATACTGATCACCGGGGAGCTGTTTTTT	CASSYSILITGELFF
-	TRBV3-1	TRBJ2-1	many	TGTGCCAGCAGCCAAGCGGGGTACGGAGACAATGAGCAGTTCTTC	CASSQAGYGDNEQFF
TRBD2	TRBV9	TRBJ2-3	-	TGTGCCAGCAGCGTACTAGCGGGAGGGGCTAGCACAGATACGCAGTATTTT	CASSVLAGGASTDTQYF
TRBD2	TRBV2	TRBJ2-1	few	TGTGCCAGCAGTGAATCAGAGCGGGAGCCGTACAATGAGCAGTTCTTC	CASSESEREPYNEQFF
-	TRBV6-6	TRBJ1-2	many	TGTGCCAGCAGTTACTCGGGATACGACTACACCTTC	CASSYSGYDYTF
TRBD1	TRBV7-2	TRBJ1-5	-	TGTGCCAGCAGCTTACGGGTCTGGGACAGGGGCAATCAGCCCCAGCATTTT	CASSLRVWDRGNQPQHF
-	TRBV6-6	TRBJ2-1	-	TGTGCCAGCAGTGCTAAGAACAATGAGCAGTTCTTC	CASSAKNNEQFF
-	TRBV5-1	TRBJ2-3	few	TGCGCCAGCAGGGCCCTTGGCGGGCCCACAGATACGCAGTATTTT	CASRALGGPTDTQYF
TRBD1	TRBV28	TRBJ1-5	few	TGTGCCAGCCTCCGGGACAGGGGGCTCAGCAATCAGCCCCAGCATTTT	CASLRDRGLSNQPQHF
-	TRBV2	TRBJ2-7	many	TGTGCCACCTACGAGCAGTACTTC	CATYEQYF
TRBD2	TRBV30	TRBJ2-7	-	TGTGCCTGGAAACGGGGGGGGACTGTGGACGAGCAGTACTTC	CAWKRGGTVDEQYF
-	TRBV20-1	TRBJ2-7	-	TGCAGTGCTAGACCGCTGGGTCCCGAGCAGTACTTC	CSARPLGPEQYF
-	TRBV5-8	TRBJ1-5	few	TGTGCCAGCAGCCTAGGAGGGTTTCAGCCCCAGCATTTT	CASSLGGFQPQHF
TRBD1	TRBV15	TRBJ2-7	-	TGTGCCACCAGCGGAGACAGGGTATACGAGCAGTACTTC	CATSGDRVYEQYF
TRBD2	TRBV12-3/TRBV12-4	TRBJ2-3	-	TGTGCCAGCAGTCCGGGGGGGGGAAGGGCAGATACGCAGTATTTT	CASSPGGGRADTQYF
TRBD2	TRBV5-5	TRBJ2-7	-	TGTGCCAGCAGCTCACCCCCGGGACTATTTGCCTACGAGCAGTACTTC	CASSSPPGLFAYEQYF
-	TRBV20-1	TRBJ1-5	-	TGCAGTGCTCCCGGGCCTAGCAATCAGCCCCAGCATTTT	CSAPGPSNQPQHF
-	TRBV5-1	TRBJ2-7	-	TGCGCCAGCAGGTCCTTCTCCTACGAGCAGTACTTC	CASRSFSYEQYF
-	TRBV7-9	TRBJ1-1	-	TGTGCCAGCAGGGTCATAGCAAGGTCGACTGAAGCTTTCTTT	CASRVIARSTEAFF